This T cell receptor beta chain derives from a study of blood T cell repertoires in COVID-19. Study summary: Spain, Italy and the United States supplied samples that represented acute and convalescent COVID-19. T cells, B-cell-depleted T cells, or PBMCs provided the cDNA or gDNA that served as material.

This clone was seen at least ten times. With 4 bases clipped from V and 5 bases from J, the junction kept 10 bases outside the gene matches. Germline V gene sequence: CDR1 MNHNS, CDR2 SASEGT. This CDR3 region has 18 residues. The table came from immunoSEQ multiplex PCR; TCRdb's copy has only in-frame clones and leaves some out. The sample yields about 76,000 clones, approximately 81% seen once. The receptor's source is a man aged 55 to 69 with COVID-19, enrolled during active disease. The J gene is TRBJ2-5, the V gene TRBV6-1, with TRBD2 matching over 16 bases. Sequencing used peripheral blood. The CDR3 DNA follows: TGTGCCAGCAGTGCCGGGACTAGCGGGAGGGTGCTTGGCGAGACCCAGTACTTC. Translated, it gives CASSAGTSGRVLGETQYF.